The clone carrying this T cell receptor (beta chain) occurred once. This sample was taken from a study of blood T cell repertoires in COVID-19. Overall study: From the United States, Italy and Spain came samples of acute and convalescent COVID-19.

Individuals aged about 18 to 89 years were recruited from about two dozen US areas. V dropped 1 base and J dropped 0 bases, with 3 bases sitting between them. CDR1 and CDR2 (germline): SGHTA, FQGNSA. The CDR3 extends over 13 amino acids. Some clones are missing from TCRdb's copy, which holds only in-frame ones; the method was immunoSEQ multiplex PCR. The sample lists a few hundred thousand clones, roughly 80% seen once, with less than 6% in the top ten. V is TRBV7-2 and J is TRBJ1-1; D remains unclear. The sequence came from a woman aged 50 to 60 who had recovered from COVID-19. The specimen was PBMCs or T cells enriched from blood (not recorded which). The CDR3 nucleotides are TGTGCCAGCAGCTTAGTTATGAACACTGAAGCTTTCTTT. It translates to CASSLVMNTEAFF.